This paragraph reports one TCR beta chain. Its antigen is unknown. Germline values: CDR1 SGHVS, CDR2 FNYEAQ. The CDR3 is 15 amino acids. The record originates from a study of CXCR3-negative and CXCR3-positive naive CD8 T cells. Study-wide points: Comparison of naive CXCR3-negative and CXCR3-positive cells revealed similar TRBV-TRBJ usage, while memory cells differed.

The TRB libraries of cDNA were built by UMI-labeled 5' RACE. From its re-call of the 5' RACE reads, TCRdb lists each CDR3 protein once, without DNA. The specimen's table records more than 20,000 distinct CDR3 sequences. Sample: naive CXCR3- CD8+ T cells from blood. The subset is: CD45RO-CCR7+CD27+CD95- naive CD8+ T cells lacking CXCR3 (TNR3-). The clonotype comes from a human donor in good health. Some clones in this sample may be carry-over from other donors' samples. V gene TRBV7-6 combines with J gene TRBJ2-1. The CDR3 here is CASSLAGGFYNEQFF.